The source of this T cell receptor (beta chain) is a study of vaccination effects on CD4 cells after COVID-19. Sequencing followed a ViraFEST assay step that expanded antigen-specific CD4+ T cells with viral peptide pools. Isolation of CD4+ T cells took place after approximately 10 days of culture. Documented for the person is a PCR-confirmed SARS-CoV-2 infection occurring between March and December 2020. Participants were given two doses of BNT162b2 or mRNA-1273 vaccine. CDR1 and CDR2 (germline): SGHDT, YYEEEE. V shed 1 base and J shed 3 bases, with 13 bases lying between them. This CDR3 region has 15 residues. The study, taken as a whole, reports: Predominantly, the post-vaccine spike-reactive clones of convalescents comprised new vaccine-induced clones.

Profiled with immunoSEQ multiplex PCR; TCRdb holds only in-frame clones, not every one. The sample holds more than 15,000 clones; over 65% are singletons and the top ten take about a fifth. As to this clone: Its antigen remains unidentified.

The sample here was CD4+ T cells from PBMCs cultured with SARS-CoV-2 spike peptides, taken after COVID-19 vaccination. The sequence was collected from a human donor who had a prior SARS-CoV-2 infection. The chain couples TRBV5-6 to TRBJ1-1; D is undetermined. Here the CDR3 reads CASSLLLTWDTEAFF. CDR3 in DNA: TGTGCCAGCAGCTTGCTCCTCACTTGGGACACTGAAGCTTTCTTT.